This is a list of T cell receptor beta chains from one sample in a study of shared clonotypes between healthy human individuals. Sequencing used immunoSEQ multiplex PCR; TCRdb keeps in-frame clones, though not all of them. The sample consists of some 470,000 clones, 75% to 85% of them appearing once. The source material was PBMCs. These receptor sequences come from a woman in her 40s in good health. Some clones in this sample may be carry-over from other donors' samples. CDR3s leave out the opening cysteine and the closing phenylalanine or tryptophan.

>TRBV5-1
ASSSTSSHEQF
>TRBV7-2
ASSPGTETYEQY
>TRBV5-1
ASSSATGTAYEQY
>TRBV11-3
ASSERIGSSYEQY
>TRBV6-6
ASSYPSGLGEQF
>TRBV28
ASSARIGPNQPQH
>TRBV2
ASGLAEANEQF
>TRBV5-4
ASSLGANTGELF
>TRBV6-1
ASSEVRGSTEAF
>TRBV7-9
ASSLGTGINQPQH
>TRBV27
ASSLGTVSYEQY
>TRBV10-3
AISESYLAENNEQF
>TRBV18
ASSPREDNSPLH
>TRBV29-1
SASTSGSRNEQF
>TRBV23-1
ASSRVQQGEQY
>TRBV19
ASSTLAHRADEQF
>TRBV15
ATSSRGYEQY
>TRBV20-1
SARTRSTQY
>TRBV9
ASSGAFAGELF
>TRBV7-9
ASSPGRPDTQY
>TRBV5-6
ASSPYRTAGDTQY
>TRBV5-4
ASSLGGTGANYGYT